Below are 11 T cell receptor beta chains sequenced from a single sample in a study of T cell changes during pregnancy in multiple sclerosis. Assay used: immunoSEQ multiplex PCR; TCRdb lists only in-frame clones, some missing. Of fewer than 40,000 clones listed, roughly 89% were seen once; the top ten hold approximately 10%. Sample: CD8+ T cells from peripheral blood mononuclear cells, taken in the second trimester of pregnancy. All receptors derive from a female donor with multiple sclerosis, enrolled in a pregnancy study.

The table lists this clone with a few counts. The rearrangement links TRBV9 to TRBJ2-1, with D hard to call. Germline V CDR1 and CDR2: SGDLS, YYNGEE. This CDR3 is 13 amino acids long. Trimming pared 0 bases from V and 8 bases from J, leaving 9 bases between. The chain's CDR3 is CASSVGRPDEQFF. The CDR3 DNA reads as TGTGCCAGCAGCGTAGGCAGGCCCGATGAGCAGTTCTTC.

This clone was picked up a small number of times. The chain is built from TRBV4-1 and TRBJ2-5; TRBD2 aligns across 7 bases. The germline V gene has CDR1 MGHRA and CDR2 YSYEKL. The CDR3 is made up of 15 amino acids. With 1 base clipped from V and 1 base from J, the junction kept 3 bases outside the gene matches. CDR3 region: CASSQASGIQETQYF. The DNA for the CDR3 is TGCGCCAGCAGCCAAGCTAGCGGTATCCAAGAGACCCAGTACTTC.

The gene calls are TRBV18 and TRBJ2-1; 9 nucleotides match TRBD2. The J segment lost 4 bases and the V segment lost 5 bases, leaving 6 bases of the junction unmatched. This CDR3 has 15 residues. Germline CDR1 KGHSH, CDR2 LQKENI. The CDR3 reads CASSSSGGLYNEQFF. The CDR3 DNA follows: TGTGCCAGCTCATCGAGCGGGGGGCTATACAATGAGCAGTTCTTC.

The chain carries TRBV29-1 and TRBJ2-7, with 11 positions matching TRBD1. V gave up 7 bases and J gave up 0 bases; unmatched junction bases: 5. CDR3 length: 14 amino acids. Germline V gene data show CDR1 as SQVTM and CDR2 as ANQGSEA. The CDR3 nucleotides are TGCAGCGCCGGCGGGACAGGGGGCTCCTACGAGCAGTACTTC. It yields the protein CSAGGTGGSYEQYF.

This clone is medium-sized (0.01 to 0.1%) within its sample. This chain joins TRBV9 and TRBJ1-2; D remains ambiguous. Per the germline V gene, CDR1 is SGDLS and CDR2 is YYNGEE. The CDR3 consists of 13 residues. Trimming took 4 bases from V and 4 from J, leaving 11 bases between them. The CDR3 sequence is CASSTPGSYGYTF. CDR3 DNA: TGTGCCAGCAGCACCCCAGGTTCCTATGGCTACACCTTC.

This rearrangement joins TRBV29-1 to TRBJ1-1; 9 nucleotides align to TRBD1. With 7 bases clipped from V and 5 bases from J, the junction kept 8 bases outside the gene matches. This CDR3 contains 13 residues. Per the germline V gene, CDR1 is SQVTM and CDR2 is ANQGSEA. The CDR3 loop reads CSGRTGGATEAFF. CDR3 sequence (DNA): TGCAGCGGGCGAACAGGGGGCGCGACTGAAGCTTTCTTT.

This clone showed up just a few times. The chain links TRBV10-3 to TRBJ2-5, with 8 bases matching TRBD1. The trim removed 4 bases at V and 3 bases at J, leaving 10 bases unmatched. The germline V gene has CDR1 ENHRY and CDR2 SYGVKD. This CDR3 region has 16 residues. The CDR3 is CAISGGQEGVEETQYF. The CDR3 DNA reads as TGTGCCATCAGTGGGGGACAGGAAGGGGTCGAAGAGACCCAGTACTTC.

V gene TRBV4-1 combines with J gene TRBJ1-2, with TRBD1 matching 10 bases. V was pared by 4 bases and J by 6 bases, with 8 bases of the junction left unmatched. The CDR3 is 15 amino acids. The germline gives CDR1 MGHRA, CDR2 YSYEKL. The CDR3 DNA reads TGCGCCAGCAGCCTTGGGACAGGGGTTTTAGATGGCTACACCTTC. Translation gives CASSLGTGVLDGYTF.

This chain joins TRBV9 and TRBJ2-7; perhaps TRBD1 as D (5 bases). The CDR3 covers 13 residues. Trimming removed 0 bases from V and 6 bases from J, with 10 bases in between. Germline V gene sequence: CDR1 SGDLS, CDR2 YYNGEE. The CDR3 DNA follows: TGTGCCAGCAGCGTAGCAGGGTGGGGCGAGCAGTACTTC. Residues: CASSVAGWGEQYF.

The chain carries TRBV13 and TRBJ2-1, with unresolved D. The CDR3 length is 13 residues. The V gene lost 5 bases and the J gene lost 2 bases, with 7 bases spanning the gap. Germline V gene lookup returns CDR1 PRHDT and CDR2 FYEKMQ (reference sequence). In DNA form, the CDR3 reads TGTGCCAGCAGCCCCCTTACCTACAATGAGCAGTTCTTC. As protein: CASSPLTYNEQFF.

The chain couples TRBV7-9 to TRBJ2-2, with 8 bases matching TRBD1. This CDR3 is 14 amino acids long. The germline V gene has CDR1 SEHNR and CDR2 FQNEAQ (reference sequence). V gave up 6 bases and J gave up 3 bases; unmatched junction bases: 3. The CDR3 spells CASSGQGYTGELFF. The CDR3 DNA is TGTGCCAGCAGTGGACAGGGTTACACCGGGGAGCTGTTTTTT.